The present T cell receptor beta chain was sequenced within a study of Ad26.COV2.S vaccination and SARS-CoV-2 variants. Regarding the study as a whole: Reportedly, after vaccination the spike-specific CD8+ and CD4+ T cell responses displayed substantial breadth.

TCRdb keeps only in-frame clones here, not all; method: immunoSEQ multiplex PCR. In the table there are a few hundred thousand clones, about 89% of which are singletons. Indicated treatment: 15 to 20 received Ad26.COV2.S at low or high dose, single or two shots; several received placebo; per-sample allocation not given. At day 63 after the first vaccine or placebo injection, samples were drawn. Unmatched junction bases numbered 14, after V lost 5 bases and J lost 0 bases. Germline-derived CDR1 and CDR2 are SGHNT and YYREEE (reference sequence). The CDR3 runs 19 residues. This clone has only one observation. Its antigen is not known.

The specimen was peripheral blood, collected in a trial of Ad26.COV2.S vaccine versus placebo. The sequence was obtained from a person between 18 and 59 years old who received the Ad26.COV2.S COVID-19 vaccine or a placebo. This chain uses TRBV5-4 with TRBJ2-3; TRBD2 aligns across 11 bases. CDR3 sequence (DNA): TGTGCCAGCAGGCGGTCTAGCGGGAGGCCGAGCACTAGCACAGATACGCAGTATTTT. As protein: CASRRSSGRPSTSTDTQYF. The variable domain in full, completed from reference TRBV5-4 and TRBJ2-3, reads ETGVTQSPTHLIKTRGQQVTLRCSSQSGHNTVSWYQQALGQGPQFIFQYYREEENGRGNFPPRFSGLQFPNYSSELNVNALELDDSALYLCASRRSSGRPSTSTDTQYFGPGTRLTVL.